Shown below are 23 T cell receptor beta chains from a single sample sequenced in a study of blood T cell repertoires in COVID-19. Assay: immunoSEQ multiplex PCR; the TCRdb copy retains only in-frame clones and omits some. The sample carries about 260,000 clones, 70% to 85% recorded once. Sequencing was done on a sample of peripheral blood. The receptors originated from a woman over 75 with acute or convalescent COVID-19.

The chain couples TRBV9 to TRBJ1-1; perhaps TRBD1 as D (5 bases). The V gene lost 3 bases and the J gene lost 2 bases, with 14 bases spanning the gap. The CDR3 is 15 amino acids. Germline assignment: CDR1 SGDLS and CDR2 YYNGEE. The CDR3 region has the DNA TGTGCCAGCAGCGCGCAGGGAAAGGGAAACACTGAAGCTTTCTTT. This sequence encodes CASSAQGKGNTEAFF.

V gene TRBV24-1 combines with J gene TRBJ1-4; no clear D gene. The germline V gene encodes CDR1 KGHDR and CDR2 SFDVKD. CDR3 length equals 15 residues. Deletions cut 3 bases from V and 0 bases from J, with 7 bases between. CDR3 bases: TGTGCCACCAGTGATGCTACGACAACTAATGAAAAACTGTTTTTT. Translating gives CATSDATTTNEKLFF.

CDR3 region: CASSLSARTDYGYTF. The CDR3 nucleotides read TGTGCCAGCAGCTTAAGTGCCAGGACAGACTATGGCTACACCTTC. This chain uses TRBV7-3 with TRBJ1-2; D is perhaps TRBD1 (6 bases). Germline V gene data show CDR1 as SGHTA and CDR2 as FQGTGA. This CDR3 has 15 amino acids. The germline V and J ends were trimmed by 1 base and 3 bases, with 12 bases remaining between them.

The chain combines TRBV19 with TRBJ2-2; 8 bases are a match to TRBD1. The CDR3 has 14 residues. The J segment lost 6 bases and the V segment lost 3 bases, leaving 3 bases of the junction unmatched. Germline CDR1 LNHDA, CDR2 SQIVND (reference sequence). In nucleotides, the CDR3 is TGTGCCAGTAGTATGGACAGGGCAGCCGGGGAGCTGTTTTTT. This gives the protein CASSMDRAAGELFF.

The gene calls are TRBV7-2 and TRBJ2-3; 11 nucleotides match TRBD2. The ends lost 4 bases at V and 0 bases at J; junction bases unmatched: 3. The CDR3 is 16 residues long. Germline CDR1 reads SGHTA; CDR2 reads FQGNSA. The CDR3 DNA sequence: TGTGCCAGCAGCTGGGGGACTAGCGGAAGCACAGATACGCAGTATTTT. Its protein product is CASSWGTSGSTDTQYF.

This clone was seen once. V and J are TRBV6-5 and TRBJ1-2; TRBD1 is a possible D gene (6 bases). This CDR3 spans 12 amino acids. CDR1 and CDR2 (germline): MNHEY, SVGAGI. The ends were cut back, 6 bases at V and 6 bases at J, with 11 bases in the middle. DNA of the CDR3: TGTGCCAGCAGCGCAGAGGGGGATGGCTACACCTTC. It is translated as CASSAEGDGYTF.

This clone was found once. This chain connects TRBV20-1 to TRBJ1-2; the D gene is possibly TRBD1 (6 bases). Trimming shortened V by 5 bases and J by 12 bases, and 16 bases separated the two germline ends. The CDR3 is 11 residues long. From germline, CDR1 is DFQATT and CDR2 SNEGSKA (reference sequence). The CDR3 DNA sequence: TGCAGTGCTTTACAGGGAGAGAGCCACACCTTC. Translated: CSALQGESHTF.

The chain couples TRBV28 to TRBJ1-2; 9 positions match TRBD1. The CDR3 covers 15 residues. The ends lost 6 bases at V and 5 bases at J; junction bases unmatched: 10. Per the germline V gene, CDR1 is MDHEN and CDR2 is SYDVKM. The CDR3 is CASSLPGGTGYGYTF. The CDR3 region has the DNA TGTGCCAGCAGCTTACCGGGAGGGACAGGGTATGGCTACACCTTC.

This chain links TRBV5-4 with TRBJ2-4; 8 positions match TRBD2. In germline, CDR1 is SGHNT, CDR2 YYREEE (reference sequence). With V trimmed by 4 bases and J by 6 bases, 9 bases remained unmatched. This CDR3 has 15 amino acids. The CDR3 protein is CASSRGGAGGNIQYF. DNA for the CDR3: TGTGCCAGCAGCCGGGGGGGGGCCGGTGGAAACATTCAGTACTTC.

This clone has just a few counts. The chain links TRBV7-9 to TRBJ2-7; a weak D match, TRBD1 (5 bases). Trimming took 4 bases from V and 13 from J, leaving 17 bases between them. From germline, CDR1 is SEHNR and CDR2 FQNEAQ (reference sequence). The CDR3 sequence is 12 residues long. The CDR3 nucleotides read TGTGCCAGCAGCTCACAGACAGCCATGAACTACTTC. Amino acids: CASSSQTAMNYF.

The chain couples TRBV6-1 to TRBJ1-6; D is unresolved. This CDR3 has 14 residues. Germline V gene lookup returns CDR1 MNHNS and CDR2 SASEGT. The V and J ends lost 0 bases and 8 bases respectively, with 8 bases between them. CDR3 sequence (DNA): TGTGCCAGCAGTGAAGCGCTGAGGGATTCACCCCTCCACTTT. It is translated as CASSEALRDSPLHF.

CDR3 sequence: CATLGGAIGREAFF. CDR3 sequence (DNA): TGTGCCACCCTGGGAGGGGCTATAGGCCGTGAAGCTTTCTTT. The V and J genes are TRBV28 and TRBJ1-1, with D possibly matching TRBD1 (5 bases). The CDR3 is 14 amino acids. Germline V gene lookup returns CDR1 MDHEN and CDR2 SYDVKM. With 10 bases removed from V and 7 bases from J, the gap between germline ends came to 22 bases.

This sequence joins TRBV29-1 and TRBJ2-7; 8 bases line up with TRBD2. Trimming took 5 bases from V and 0 from J; bases not matched to a gene: 12. Germline CDR1 is SQVTM and CDR2 is ANQGSEA. The CDR3 sequence is 16 residues long. As DNA, the CDR3 is TGCAGCGTTTACAGCCAGCGGGGGAAAACCTCCTACGAGCAGTACTTC. Residues: CSVYSQRGKTSYEQYF.

The V gene is TRBV3-1 (or the pseudogene TRBV3-2), the J gene TRBJ2-3; TRBD2 agrees at 13 bases. The V gene's germline CDR1 is LGHDT and CDR2 YNNKEL (reference sequence). The CDR3 runs to 17 residues. J was trimmed by 5 bases and V by 3 bases; bases with no gene match: 8. The CDR3 DNA reads as TGTGCCAGCAGCCATGCCCGACTAGCGGGAGGTATAGATACGCAGTATTTT. Its translation is CASSHARLAGGIDTQYF.

The gene calls are TRBV28 and TRBJ1-2, with D unclear. This CDR3 spans 13 amino acids. The V end lost 9 bases, the J end lost 4 bases, and 15 bases lay between the germline ends. Germline assignment: CDR1 MDHEN and CDR2 SYDVKM. Written as DNA, the CDR3 is TGTGCCAGTCATCGAGGCACATTCTATGGCTACACCTTC. Protein product: CASHRGTFYGYTF.

This chain joins TRBV5-8 and TRBJ1-4; 8 bases are shared with TRBD1. Germline V lookup: CDR1 SGHTS, CDR2 YDEGEE. The CDR3 extends over 14 amino acids. With 2 bases clipped from V and 6 bases from J, the junction kept 3 bases outside the gene matches. CDR3 loop: CASSFGTGHEKLFF. CDR3 nucleotides: TGTGCCAGCAGCTTCGGGACAGGTCATGAAAAACTGTTTTTT.

Only a few counts were recorded for this clone. The chain uses TRBV6-2 or TRBV6-3 and TRBJ2-2, with 7 bases fitting TRBD2. Looked up from germline, CDR1 is MNHEY and CDR2 is SVGEGT. The trim removed 1 base at V and 7 bases at J, leaving 12 bases unmatched. CDR3 size: 17 residues. The DNA of the CDR3 is TGTGCCAGCAGTTACTTTGTGAGGCGGGAGCAAGGCGGGGAGCTGTTTTTT. Translation: CASSYFVRREQGGELFF.

The genes are TRBV6-2 or TRBV6-3 and TRBJ1-6, with a possible D match to TRBD1 (6 bases). This CDR3 comprises 16 residues. Germline CDR1 is MNHEY and CDR2 is SVGEGT. V lost 5 bases to trimming and J lost 6 bases, with 17 bases between them. Written as DNA, the CDR3 is TGTGCCAGCAGTCTCGACAGGTCCAGTGGTAATTCACCCCTCCACTTT. Translating it yields CASSLDRSSGNSPLHF.

The rearrangement joins TRBV18 to TRBJ2-2; D not certain. The germline gives CDR1 KGHSH, CDR2 LQKENI. Trimming removed 6 bases from V and 4 bases from J, with 3 bases in between. This CDR3 contains 11 residues. The CDR3 bases are TGTGCCAGCTCCCTCACCGGGGAGCTGTTTTTT. Translating it yields CASSLTGELFF. Full variable domain (rest looked up from reference TRBV18 and TRBJ2-2): NAGVMQNPRHLVRRRGQEARLRCSPMKGHSHVYWYRQLPEEGLKFMVYLQKENIIDESGMPKERFSAEFPKEGPSILRIQQVVRGDSAAYFCASSLTGELFFGEGSRLTVL.

This chain joins TRBV7-9 and TRBJ1-5; D perhaps matches TRBD1 (6 bases). In germline, CDR1 is SEHNR, CDR2 FQNEAQ (reference sequence). Deletions cut 4 bases from V and 0 bases from J, with 7 bases between. The CDR3 is 14 residues long. The CDR3 reads CASSSGHSNQPQHF. DNA for the CDR3: TGTGCCAGCAGCTCGGGACATAGCAATCAGCCCCAGCATTTT.

The chain employs TRBV7-3 and TRBJ1-1; 10 nucleotides agree with TRBD1. With V trimmed by 5 bases and J by 1 base, 7 bases remained unmatched. This CDR3 region has 16 residues. Germline CDR1 reads SGHTA; CDR2 reads FQGTGA. The CDR3 DNA reads TGTGCCAGCAGCACCGACAGGGGGCGAGGGAACACTGAAGCTTTCTTT. This translates into CASSTDRGRGNTEAFF.

Here the CDR3 DNA reads TGTGCCAGCTCACGGGACAGACTACACTCCTACGAGCAGTACTTC. This codes for CASSRDRLHSYEQYF. This chain connects TRBV18 to TRBJ2-7, with TRBD1 matching 7 bases. Germline V lookup: CDR1 KGHSH, CDR2 LQKENI. The CDR3 loop spans 15 amino acids. Losses at the gene ends were 4 bases for V and 0 bases for J; bases not matched to a gene: 6.

The rearrangement joins TRBV5-4 to TRBJ2-7; 10 nucleotides match TRBD2. This CDR3 is 17 amino acids long. The germline V gene has CDR1 SGHNT and CDR2 YYREEE (reference sequence). Trimming at V came to 0 bases and at J to 2 bases, leaving 8 bases not matched to a gene. This CDR3 is CASSLVLAGDGAYEQYF. In DNA form, the CDR3 reads TGTGCCAGCAGCTTGGTTCTAGCGGGGGATGGGGCCTACGAGCAGTACTTC.